This TCR beta chain was obtained from a study of cytomegalovirus exposure and HLA in healthy donors. The assay was immunoSEQ multiplex PCR, and TCRdb's table has in-frame clones only and misses some. Here the sample spans some 130,000 clones, 80% to 90% being singletons. Broader study findings: The study flagged some 170 TCR beta chains as cytomegalovirus-associated.

To note about this clone: What it binds is unknown.

Germline V lookup: CDR1 MGHDK, CDR2 SYGVNS. The V segment lost 7 bases and the J segment 5 bases; nucleotides outside the gene matches: 9. The CDR3 loop spans 17 amino acids. V usage is TRBV25-1 and J usage is TRBJ2-1, with 15 bases matching TRBD2. The source is a woman younger than 35 in good health and CMV-seronegative. Sequencing was carried out using PBMCs. CDR3 sequence reads: CASTGTSGGSYNNEQFF. CDR3 sequence (DNA): TGTGCCAGCACCGGGACTAGCGGGGGGTCATACAACAATGAGCAGTTCTTC.